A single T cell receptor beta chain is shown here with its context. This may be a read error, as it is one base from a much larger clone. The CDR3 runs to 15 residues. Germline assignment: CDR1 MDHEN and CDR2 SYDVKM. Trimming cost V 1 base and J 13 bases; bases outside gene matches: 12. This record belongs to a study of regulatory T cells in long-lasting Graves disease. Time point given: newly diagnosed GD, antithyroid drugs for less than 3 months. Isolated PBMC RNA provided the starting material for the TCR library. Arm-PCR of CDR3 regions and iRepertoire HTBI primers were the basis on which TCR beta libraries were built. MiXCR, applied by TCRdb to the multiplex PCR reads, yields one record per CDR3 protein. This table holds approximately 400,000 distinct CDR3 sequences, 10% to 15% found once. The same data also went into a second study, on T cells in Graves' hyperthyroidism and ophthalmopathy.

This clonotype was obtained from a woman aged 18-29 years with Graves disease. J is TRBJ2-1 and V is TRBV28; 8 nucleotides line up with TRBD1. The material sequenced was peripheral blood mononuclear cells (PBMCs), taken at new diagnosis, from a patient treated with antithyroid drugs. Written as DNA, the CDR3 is TGTGCCAGCAGTTTATCAGGACAGGGATCGGAGACCCAGTTCTTC. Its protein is CASSLSGQGSETQFF.